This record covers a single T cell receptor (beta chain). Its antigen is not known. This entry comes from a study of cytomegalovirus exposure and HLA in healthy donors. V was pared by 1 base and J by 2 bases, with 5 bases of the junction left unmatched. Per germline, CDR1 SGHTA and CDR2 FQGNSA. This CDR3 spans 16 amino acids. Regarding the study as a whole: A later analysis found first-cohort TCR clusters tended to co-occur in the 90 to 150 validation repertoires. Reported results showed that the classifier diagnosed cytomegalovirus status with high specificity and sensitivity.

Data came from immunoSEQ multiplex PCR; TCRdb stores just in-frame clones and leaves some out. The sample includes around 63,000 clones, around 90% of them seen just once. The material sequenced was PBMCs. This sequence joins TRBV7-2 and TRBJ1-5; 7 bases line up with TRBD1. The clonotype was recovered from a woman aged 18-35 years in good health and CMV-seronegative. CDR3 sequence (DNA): TGTGCCAGCAGCTTAGTCGCAGGGGGAGGCAATCAGCCCCAGCATTTT. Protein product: CASSLVAGGGNQPQHF.